These 26 T cell receptor beta chains were sequenced from one sample in a study of control samples from healthy donors and cancer patients. Only in-frame clones appear in the TCRdb table, and some are missing; sequencing was by immunoSEQ multiplex PCR. The top ten clones hold 18% of a sample with about 100,000 clones, 87% of them seen once. Sequencing used blood. The receptors derive from a woman between 45 and 60 years old in good health.

This clone was detected only once. This chain connects TRBV9 to TRBJ1-2; no clear D gene. Germline loops: CDR1 SGDLS, CDR2 YYNGEE. Trimming stripped 3 bases from V and 2 bases from J, with 14 bases between. The CDR3 loop spans 15 amino acids. CDR3 region: CASSAALARNYGYTF. DNA of the CDR3: TGTGCCAGCAGCGCGGCGCTCGCTCGGAACTATGGCTACACCTTC. The whole variable domain, filled in from reference TRBV9 and TRBJ1-2, reads DSGVTQTPKHLITATGQRVTLRCSPRSGDLSVYWYQQSLDQGLQFLIQYYNGEERAKGNILERFSAQQFPDLHSELNLSSLELGDSALYFCASSAALARNYGYTFGSGTRLTVV.

This clone came up once. The chain is built from TRBV6-5 and TRBJ1-5, with 9 bases fitting TRBD1. V dropped 11 bases and J dropped 0; count of bases not matched to a gene: 8. CDR3 length: 15 amino acids. Looked up from germline, CDR1 is MNHEY and CDR2 is SVGAGI. CDR3 region: CAVGTGPISNQPQHF. Here the CDR3 DNA reads TGTGCCGTCGGGACAGGGCCTATTAGCAATCAGCCCCAGCATTTT.

This clone occurred once. V gene TRBV7-7 combines with J gene TRBJ2-3; tentatively, D is TRBD1 (6 bases). The germline CDR1 and CDR2 sequences are SSHAT and FNYEAQ (reference sequence). The germline V and J ends were trimmed by 3 bases and 0 bases, with 16 bases remaining between them. CDR3 length: 17 residues. CDR3 bases: TGTGCCAGCAGCTTGGCCGGGACAATTGCTAGCACAGATACGCAGTATTTT. This gives the protein CASSLAGTIASTDTQYF.

CDR3 loop: CASSMPLGGGKLFF. The CDR3 DNA follows: TGTGCCAGTAGTATGCCCCTCGGGGGTGGAAAACTGTTTTTT. The chain combines TRBV19 with TRBJ1-4, with D perhaps TRBD1 (5 bases). The V and J ends lost 3 bases and 10 bases respectively, with 15 bases between them. Per germline, CDR1 LNHDA and CDR2 SQIVND (reference sequence). This CDR3 region has 14 residues.

Here the CDR3 DNA reads TGTGCCAGCAGCCAAGACATTGGGGCTGGCACTGAAGCTTTCTTT. Amino acid sequence: CASSQDIGAGTEAFF. The chain combines TRBV3-1 (or the pseudogene TRBV3-2) with TRBJ1-1; tentatively, D is TRBD1 (5 bases). The V end was cut by 0 bases, the J end by 4 bases, with 12 bases between. CDR1 is LGHDT, CDR2 YNNKEL, per germline (reference sequence). This CDR3 comprises 15 residues.

This clone came up a few times. The J gene is TRBJ1-5, the V gene TRBV9, with TRBD1 matching over 10 bases. J gave up 5 bases and V 3 bases, and 5 bases lay outside the gene matches. Germline loops: CDR1 SGDLS, CDR2 YYNGEE. This CDR3 region has 15 residues. CDR3 protein: CASSAGTGVYQPQHF. CDR3 nucleotide sequence: TGTGCCAGCAGCGCTGGGACAGGGGTGTATCAGCCCCAGCATTTT.

DNA for the CDR3: TGCGCCAGCAGCTTGGCCAAATCAGAGAACATGGGTTCACCCCTCCACTTT. Amino acid sequence: CASSLAKSENMGSPLHF. The rearrangement joins TRBV5-1 to TRBJ1-6; no reliable D call. Germline V CDR1 and CDR2: SGHRS, YFSETQ. The CDR3 covers 17 residues. The V end lost 0 bases, the J end lost 9 bases, and 19 bases lay between the germline ends.

This clone is a singleton in its sample. The V and J genes are TRBV12-3 or TRBV12-4 and TRBJ1-2, with D perhaps TRBD1 (5 bases). Trimming removed 5 bases at V and 4 bases at J, with 11 bases between. The CDR3 has 13 residues. CDR3: CASSMGRSYGYTF. CDR3 DNA: TGTGCCAGCAGTATGGGACGGAGCTATGGCTACACCTTC.

The chain uses TRBV30 and TRBJ1-2; D not certain. Germline V lookup: CDR1 GTSNPN, CDR2 SVGIG (reference sequence). This CDR3 has 13 amino acids. V was cut by 2 bases and J by 5 bases, with 12 bases left in between. The CDR3 loop reads CAWSLGILYGYTF. CDR3 bases: TGTGCCTGGAGTTTGGGGATTCTATATGGCTACACCTTC. Full variable domain (outside the CDR3, taken from reference TRBV30 and TRBJ1-2): SQTIHQWPATLVQPVGSPLSLECTVEGTSNPNLYWYRQAAGRGLQLLFYSVGIGQISSEVPQNLSASRPQDRQFILSSKKLLLSDSGFYLCAWSLGILYGYTFGSGTRLTVV.

The chain joins TRBV7-3 to TRBJ2-1, with 8 nucleotides matching TRBD1. V lost 5 bases, J lost 4 bases, and 7 bases stayed unmatched. The CDR3 extends over 15 amino acids. Germline V lookup: CDR1 SGHTA, CDR2 FQGTGA. CDR3 amino acids: CASSATGGIYNEQFF. CDR3 coding DNA: TGTGCCAGCAGCGCCACAGGGGGAATTTACAATGAGCAGTTCTTC.

The chain employs TRBV6-5 and TRBJ2-5; maybe TRBD2 (6 bases). Trimming took 11 bases from V and 2 from J, leaving 18 bases between them. The length of the CDR3 is 14 residues. The V gene's germline CDR1 is MNHEY and CDR2 SVGAGI. DNA of the CDR3: TGTGCCGCCCGGCGCTCGGGGGTTCAAGAGACCCAGTACTTC. Residues: CAARRSGVQETQYF.

The chain combines TRBV5-8 with TRBJ2-3; unclear D gene. The CDR3 totals 17 residues. V was shortened by 0 bases and J by 2 bases, with 16 bases between the two germline ends. Germline V gives CDR1 SGHTS, CDR2 YDEGEE. CDR3 residues: CASSLDPRLALTDTQYF. The CDR3 DNA reads TGTGCCAGCAGCTTGGATCCCCGGCTCGCACTCACAGATACGCAGTATTTT. Based on the CDR3 plus reference TRBV5-8 and TRBJ2-3, the full variable domain is EAGVTQSPTHLIKTRGQQATLRCSPISGHTSVYWYQQALGLGLQFLLWYDEGEERNRGNFPPRFSGRQFPNYSSELNVNALELEDSALYLCASSLDPRLALTDTQYFGPGTRLTVL.

The chain joins TRBV7-2 to TRBJ2-5; 11 bases fit TRBD2. CDR1 and CDR2 from the germline V gene are SGHTA and FQGNSA. The V gene end was trimmed by 3 bases and the J gene end by 0 bases; junction bases not matched to a gene: 9. This CDR3 is built from 18 residues. The CDR3 DNA sequence: TGTGCCAGCAGCTTGAGGACCATAGCGGGGGGGAACCAAGAGACCCAGTACTTC. As protein: CASSLRTIAGGNQETQYF.

The J gene is TRBJ2-1, the V gene TRBV19; 13 positions agree with TRBD2. This CDR3 contains 16 residues. CDR1 is LNHDA and CDR2 is SQIVND in the germline V gene (reference sequence). With V trimmed by 4 bases and J by 4 bases, 4 bases remained unmatched. CDR3: CASSRTSGSKYNEQFF. In DNA, the CDR3 is TGTGCCAGTAGTAGGACTAGCGGGAGTAAGTACAATGAGCAGTTCTTC.

This chain connects TRBV27 to TRBJ2-3; 7 bases match TRBD2. Trimming removed 5 bases from V and 5 bases from J; junction bases left unmatched: 10. The CDR3 consists of 15 residues. Per germline, CDR1 MNHEY and CDR2 SMNVEV (reference sequence). The CDR3, as DNA: TGTGCCAGCAGTCGAAGATCAGTAGCGGGAGATACGCAGTATTTT. It codes for CASSRRSVAGDTQYF.

Points on this clone: This sample includes further DNA sequences coding for the same CDR3. The genes are TRBV18 and TRBJ2-2, with D hard to call. The germline V and J ends were trimmed by 3 bases and 5 bases, with 4 bases remaining between them. Germline CDR1 KGHSH, CDR2 LQKENI. The CDR3 sequence is 12 residues long. The CDR3 here is CASSPTTGELFF. The CDR3 DNA follows: TGTGCCAGCTCACCGACAACCGGGGAGCTGTTTTTT.

The rearrangement uses TRBV5-8 and TRBJ2-2; D is unclear. This CDR3 has 15 residues. V was pared by 1 base and J by 1 base, with 8 bases between. CDR1 is SGHTS, CDR2 YDEGEE, per germline. The CDR3 loop is CASSLYSLNTGELFF. In DNA form, the CDR3 reads TGTGCCAGCAGCTTGTACTCATTGAACACCGGGGAGCTGTTTTTT.

The chain couples TRBV24-1 to TRBJ1-5; D call uncertain. Germline V lookup: CDR1 KGHDR, CDR2 SFDVKD. CDR3 length equals 15 residues. V lost 6 bases and J lost 0, with 11 bases in between. The CDR3 reads CATSLGDYSNQPQHF. The CDR3 DNA reads TGTGCCACCAGTTTAGGAGATTATAGCAATCAGCCCCAGCATTTT.

The CDR3 protein is CASSLRYGYTF. In DNA form, the CDR3 reads TGTGCCAGCAGTCTGAGGTATGGCTACACCTTC. V gene TRBV12-3 or TRBV12-4 combines with J gene TRBJ1-2, with D unclear. V was trimmed by 5 bases and J by 5 bases, leaving 6 bases between them. CDR3 length equals 11 residues.

The chain recombines TRBV6-5 with TRBJ2-7; possibly TRBD2 for D (6 bases). Germline V gives CDR1 MNHEY, CDR2 SVGAGI. Trimming removed 7 bases at V and 4 bases at J, with 17 bases between. The CDR3 spans 14 residues. DNA of the CDR3: TGTGCCAGCAATGTAGGGACTCTGATTTACGAGCAGTACGTC. Protein product: CASNVGTLIYEQYV.

The genes are TRBV18 and TRBJ1-1; 11 positions match TRBD1. V lost 4 bases, J lost 1 base, and 8 bases stayed unmatched. The CDR3 extends over 17 amino acids. The germline V gene has CDR1 KGHSH and CDR2 LQKENI. CDR3 in amino acids: CASSQGQGARRNTEAFF. For the CDR3, the DNA is TGTGCCAGCTCACAAGGACAGGGGGCGAGGAGGAACACTGAAGCTTTCTTT.

The chain couples TRBV2 to TRBJ1-1; 10 nucleotides align to TRBD1. Unmatched junction bases numbered 10, after V lost 6 bases and J lost 0 bases. The length of the CDR3 is 17 residues. Germline CDR1 and CDR2: SNHLY and FYNNEI. CDR3 nucleotides: TGTGCCAGCAGGCAAGCCGGGACAGGGGCCATGAACACTGAAGCTTTCTTT. It encodes CASRQAGTGAMNTEAFF. Full variable domain (missing parts from reference TRBV2 and TRBJ1-1): EPEVTQTPSHQVTQMGQEVILRCVPISNHLYFYWYRQILGQKVEFLVSFYNNEISEKSEIFDDQFSVERPDGSNFTLKIRSTKLEDSAMYFCASRQAGTGAMNTEAFFGQGTRLTVV.

The rearrangement uses TRBV11-2 and TRBJ2-7; D tentatively reads TRBD1 or TRBD2 (5 bases each). V dropped 1 base and J dropped 1 base, with 11 bases sitting between them. The CDR3 runs to 15 residues. CDR1 is SGHAT and CDR2 is FQNNGV in the germline V gene. CDR3: CASSLVSGASYEQYV. The CDR3 nucleotides are TGTGCCAGCAGCTTAGTATCCGGGGCTTCCTACGAGCAGTACGTC.

This sequence joins TRBV6-5 and TRBJ1-5; 8 bases match TRBD1. Per the germline V gene, CDR1 is MNHEY and CDR2 is SVGAGI. This CDR3 region has 15 residues. The J segment lost 4 bases and the V segment lost 6 bases, leaving 8 bases of the junction unmatched. CDR3 bases: TGTGCCAGCAGGGACAGGACAGGGAGGAATCAGCCCCAGCATTTT. It specifies CASRDRTGRNQPQHF.

CDR3 nucleotide sequence: TGTGCCAGCAGCCCCTACGGTGAGGGAGGGGGGGATACGCAGTATTTT. Residues: CASSPYGEGGGDTQYF. The V call is TRBV3-1 (or the pseudogene TRBV3-2), the J call TRBJ2-3; D might be TRBD2 (7 bases). Trimming shortened V by 4 bases and J by 6 bases, and 20 bases separated the two germline ends. This CDR3 spans 16 amino acids. The germline CDR1 and CDR2 sequences are LGHDT and YNNKEL (reference sequence).

A single count supports this clone. This rearrangement joins TRBV4-3 to TRBJ2-1; D is possibly TRBD2 (5 bases). Trimming pared 0 bases from V and 4 bases from J, leaving 16 bases between. This CDR3 contains 17 residues. Germline V gene data show CDR1 as LGHNA and CDR2 as YSLEER. This CDR3 reads CASSQDFPSRVYNEQFF. CDR3 bases: TGCGCCAGCAGCCAAGATTTCCCTTCGCGGGTGTACAATGAGCAGTTCTTC.